Below, 6 T cell receptor beta chains from the same sample are listed, as sequenced in a study of T cell repertoires in cytomegalovirus infection. TCRdb independently ran MiXCR on the reads; one entry per CDR3 protein. Of tens of thousands of distinct CDR3 sequences listed, around 20% are singletons. No antigen is known for these receptors. Sample: CD8+ T cells from cultured PBMCs, taken from culture after CMV antigen stimulation. The receptors shown here come from a human donor in good health (CMV status not recorded). Some clones in this sample may be carry-over from other donors' samples.

The sample holds a few counts of this clonotype. V gene TRBV7-2 combines with J gene TRBJ2-5; TRBD2 is a possible D gene (6 bases). The ends were cut back, 6 bases at V and 1 base at J, with 6 bases in the middle. The CDR3 is 12 amino acids. In germline, CDR1 is SGHTA, CDR2 FQGNSA. The CDR3 reads CASREGQETQYF. CDR3 DNA: TGTGCCAGCAGGGAGGGCCAAGAGACCCAGTACTTC.

This clonotype occurred a few times. This chain uses TRBV7-9 with TRBJ2-7, with D hard to call. Trimming took off 4 bases at V and 7 bases at J, with 14 bases between the two ends. The germline gives CDR1 SEHNR, CDR2 FQNEAQ (reference sequence). This CDR3 region has 13 residues. The CDR3 is CASSSPPRWEQYF. CDR3 coding DNA: TGTGCCAGCAGCTCCCCTCCCCGATGGGAGCAGTACTTC.

The J gene is TRBJ1-1, the V gene TRBV13, with TRBD1 as a possible D gene (5 bases). The CDR3 covers 15 residues. Per the germline V gene, CDR1 is PRHDT and CDR2 is FYEKMQ (reference sequence). V was trimmed by 6 bases and J by 5 bases, leaving 19 bases between them. DNA of the CDR3: TGTGCCAGCAGGCGAAACACCCAGGGACGGACTGAAGCTTTCTTT. This codes for CASRRNTQGRTEAFF.

This clonotype was detected a few times. CDR3 residues: CASSQDKFGEQYF. CDR3 nucleotides: TGTGCCAGCAGCCAAGATAAGTTCGGGGAGCAGTACTTC. V gene TRBV14 combines with J gene TRBJ2-7; no clear D gene. There are 13 residues in the CDR3. Germline CDR1 and CDR2: SGHDN and FVKESK. V lost 0 bases and J lost 7, with 10 bases in between.

The chain couples TRBV7-2 to TRBJ2-6, with TRBD1 matching 9 bases. Germline-derived CDR1 and CDR2 are SGHTA and FQGNSA. The CDR3 is 18 amino acids. Unmatched junction bases numbered 7, after V lost 4 bases and J lost 0 bases. The CDR3 sequence: CASSYSGQGFSGANVLTF. As DNA, the CDR3 is TGTGCCAGCAGCTATTCGGGACAGGGTTTCTCTGGGGCCAACGTCCTGACTTTC.

This chain uses TRBV7-6 with TRBJ2-7; D ambiguous. This CDR3 comprises 13 residues. Trimming pared 3 bases from V and 6 bases from J, leaving 12 bases between. Germline lookup yields CDR1 SGHVS and CDR2 FNYEAQ. CDR3 nucleotides: TGTGCCAGCAGCTTTGGGCCCTCTTCCGAGCAGTACTTC. This codes for CASSFGPSSEQYF.